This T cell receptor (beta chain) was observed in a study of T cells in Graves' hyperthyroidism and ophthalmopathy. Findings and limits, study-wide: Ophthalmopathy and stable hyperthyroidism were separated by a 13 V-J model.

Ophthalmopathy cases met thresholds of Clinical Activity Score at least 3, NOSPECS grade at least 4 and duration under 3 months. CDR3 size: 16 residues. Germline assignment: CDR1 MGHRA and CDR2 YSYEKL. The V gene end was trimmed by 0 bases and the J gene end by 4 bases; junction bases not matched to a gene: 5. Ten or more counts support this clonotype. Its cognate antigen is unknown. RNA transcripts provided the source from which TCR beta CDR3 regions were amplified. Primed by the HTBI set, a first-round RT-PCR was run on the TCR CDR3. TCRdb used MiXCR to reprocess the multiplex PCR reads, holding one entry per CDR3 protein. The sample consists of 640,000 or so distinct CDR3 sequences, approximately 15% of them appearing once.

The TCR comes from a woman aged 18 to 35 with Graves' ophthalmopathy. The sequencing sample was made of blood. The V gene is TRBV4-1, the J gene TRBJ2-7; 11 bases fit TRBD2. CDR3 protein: CASSQEFPSGGYEQYF. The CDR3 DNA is TGCGCCAGCAGCCAAGAGTTCCCTAGCGGGGGGTACGAGCAGTACTTC.